The 27 T cell receptor beta chains in this list originate from one sample, sequenced in a study of cytomegalovirus exposure and HLA in healthy donors. Use of 60 Vbeta and 13 Jbeta primers characterized the PCR. Method: immunoSEQ multiplex PCR; TCRdb's copy keeps in-frame clones and lacks some. The sample records around 140,000 clones, about 80% being singletons. The sequencing sample was made of PBMCs. These receptors all stem from a woman between 35 and 50 years old in good health and CMV-seronegative.

Comments on this clone: Mismatch with germline at one junction end may stem from a read error. The J gene is TRBJ1-6, the V gene TRBV6-5, with D possibly being TRBD1 (5 bases). CDR1 and CDR2 from the germline V gene are MNHEY and SVGAGI. The length of the CDR3 is 12 residues. The CDR3, as DNA: TGTGCCAGCAGTTACAGGGGCTCACTCCTCCACTTT. The encoded protein is CASSYRGSLLHF.

This CDR3 is CASGDRTVYGYTF. The CDR3 coding sequence is TGTGCCAGCGGGGATAGGACAGTTTATGGCTACACCTTC. The chain combines TRBV2 with TRBJ1-2, with D perhaps matching TRBD1 (6 bases). Between the trimmed V and J ends, which lost 8 bases and 5 bases, there was a span of 15 bases. CDR1 and CDR2 from the germline V gene are SNHLY and FYNNEI. There are 13 residues in the CDR3.

The chain uses TRBV15 and TRBJ2-7; weak D call: TRBD1 (5 bases). The CDR3 is 14 amino acids. V was pared by 1 base and J by 1 base, with 8 bases between. CDR1 and CDR2 (germline): LNHNV, YYDKDF (reference sequence). This chain's CDR3 is CATSRAAGSYEQYF. The CDR3 nucleotides are TGTGCCACCAGCAGAGCAGCAGGGTCCTACGAGCAGTACTTC.

The V gene is TRBV5-4, the J gene TRBJ2-1, with D perhaps TRBD2 (6 bases). Per the germline V gene, CDR1 is SGHNT and CDR2 is YYREEE (reference sequence). This CDR3 has 14 amino acids. V gave up 4 bases and J gave up 4 bases, with 12 bases separating them. CDR3: CASSAAGFYNEQFF. Written as DNA, the CDR3 is TGTGCCAGCAGCGCCGCGGGGTTTTACAATGAGCAGTTCTTC.

The V gene is TRBV7-6, the J gene TRBJ2-2; 8 bases map to TRBD1. The length of the CDR3 is 18 residues. V shed 2 bases, J shed 5 bases, and the junction held 13 bases outside the gene matches. The V gene's germline CDR1 is SGHVS and CDR2 FNYEAQ. This CDR3 reads CASSLFSRTGIKTGELFF. The CDR3 region has the DNA TGTGCCAGCAGCTTATTTTCGCGGACAGGGATTAAGACCGGGGAGCTGTTTTTT.

V gene TRBV6-5 combines with J gene TRBJ2-3; possibly TRBD1 for D (7 bases). The CDR3 is 11 residues long. From germline, CDR1 is MNHEY and CDR2 SVGAGI. The germline V and J ends were trimmed by 7 bases and 10 bases, with 12 bases remaining between them. The CDR3 reads CASIGRGAQYF. In nucleotides, the CDR3 is TGTGCCAGCATTGGCAGGGGGGCGCAGTATTTT.

This chain links TRBV4-2 with TRBJ2-1, with 9 bases matching TRBD2. The CDR3 consists of 16 residues. With V trimmed by 4 bases and J by 5 bases, 9 bases remained unmatched. Germline CDR1 is LGHNA and CDR2 is YNFKEQ. Here the CDR3 DNA reads TGTGCCAGCAGCCCGCAAGCGGGAGGAAATGACAATGAGCAGTTCTTC. This codes for CASSPQAGGNDNEQFF.

In nucleotides, the CDR3 is TGTGCCAGCAGTGGGGACAGGAACACTGAAGCTTTCTTT. Its translation: CASSGDRNTEAFF. The chain is built from TRBV2 and TRBJ1-1; 7 bases are a match to TRBD1. The V segment lost 4 bases and the J segment 1 base; nucleotides outside the gene matches: 0. CDR1 is SNHLY, CDR2 FYNNEI, per germline. The CDR3 contains 13 residues.

This chain links TRBV7-2 with TRBJ2-2; D is undetermined. This CDR3 comprises 16 residues. The germline gives CDR1 SGHTA, CDR2 FQGNSA. Between the trimmed V and J ends, which lost 4 bases and 6 bases, there was a span of 18 bases. In DNA form, the CDR3 reads TGTGCCAGCAGCTCACTGGGTCTTATTCGGGCCGGGGAGCTGTTTTTT. It encodes CASSSLGLIRAGELFF.

This chain uses TRBV5-1 with TRBJ2-2, with no clear D. Per the germline V gene, CDR1 is SGHRS and CDR2 is YFSETQ. The ends were cut back, 1 base at V and 5 bases at J, with 18 bases in the middle. The CDR3 spans 17 residues. DNA for the CDR3: TGCGCCAGCAGCTTGATCCCCCCCATTCGAGGAACCGGGGAGCTGTTTTTT. This codes for CASSLIPPIRGTGELFF.

The rearrangement links TRBV4-2 to TRBJ2-7; D might be TRBD2 (6 bases). V shed 4 bases and J shed 2 bases, with 12 bases lying between them. The germline V gene has CDR1 LGHNA and CDR2 YNFKEQ. The length of the CDR3 is 14 residues. CDR3 sequence reads: CASSPGERAYEQYF. For the CDR3, the DNA is TGTGCCAGCAGCCCCGGGGAGCGGGCCTACGAGCAGTACTTC.

The V and J genes are TRBV18 and TRBJ1-1; D is perhaps TRBD1 (5 bases). This CDR3 has 14 amino acids. Germline-derived CDR1 and CDR2 are KGHSH and LQKENI. The germline V and J ends were trimmed by 4 bases and 11 bases, with 20 bases remaining between them. DNA for the CDR3: TGTGCCAGCTCACAGGGGTGGAGTATCCTAGAGGCTTTCTTT. Translating it yields CASSQGWSILEAFF.

This clone was counted a few times. The CDR3 is CSVRPGNTEAFF. CDR3 bases: TGCAGCGTTCGTCCGGGAAACACTGAAGCTTTCTTT. The genes are TRBV29-1 and TRBJ1-1; no firm D call. Trimming stripped 5 bases from V and 2 bases from J, with 9 bases between. The germline V gene encodes CDR1 SQVTM and CDR2 ANQGSEA. The CDR3 is 12 amino acids.

This chain uses TRBV5-1 with TRBJ2-5, with TRBD1 identical over 7 bases. Germline lookup yields CDR1 SGHRS and CDR2 YFSETQ. Unmatched junction bases numbered 10, after V lost 3 bases and J lost 11 bases. The CDR3 covers 13 residues. The CDR3 sequence is CASSSRQGEEQYF. The DNA for the CDR3 is TGCGCCAGCAGCTCCAGACAGGGTGAAGAGCAGTACTTC.

The chain's CDR3 is CATGYGTGENIQYF. The CDR3, as DNA: TGTGCCACCGGGTACGGGACAGGTGAAAACATTCAGTACTTC. The V call is TRBV19, the J call TRBJ2-4; 8 nucleotides line up with TRBD1. Per germline, CDR1 LNHDA and CDR2 SQIVND (reference sequence). Unmatched junction bases numbered 10, after V lost 10 bases and J lost 5 bases. CDR3 length: 14 residues.

The V call is TRBV11-2, the J call TRBJ2-1, with 8 bases matching TRBD2. Germline assignment: CDR1 SGHAT and CDR2 FQNNGV. V was clipped by 5 bases and J by 4 bases; unmatched bases: 7. The CDR3 has 15 residues. CDR3 DNA: TGTGCCAGCAGCGCGGGACTAGGCCAGTACAATGAGCAGTTCTTC. Amino acids: CASSAGLGQYNEQFF. The entire variable domain, with the rest obtained from reference TRBV11-2 and TRBJ2-1, is as follows: EAGVAQSPRYKIIEKRQSVAFWCNPISGHATLYWYQQILGQGPKLLIQFQNNGVVDDSQLPKDRFSAERLKGVDSTLKIQPAKLEDSAVYLCASSAGLGQYNEQFFGPGTRLTVL.

This clone has more than one count but fewer than ten. This chain connects TRBV5-1 to TRBJ2-7, with a possible D match to TRBD2 (5 bases). In germline, CDR1 is SGHRS, CDR2 YFSETQ. The V gene lost 4 bases and the J gene lost 4 bases, with 15 bases spanning the gap. CDR3 length: 14 residues. Here the CDR3 DNA reads TGCGCCAGCAGCCAGGACTCCGCTGGGTACGAGCAGTACTTC. This gives the protein CASSQDSAGYEQYF.

The chain combines TRBV6-6 with TRBJ2-1; perhaps TRBD2 as D (5 bases). The CDR3 loop spans 14 amino acids. The V and J ends lost 0 bases and 3 bases respectively, with 6 bases between them. Germline CDR1 is MNHNY and CDR2 is SVGAGI (reference sequence). The CDR3 sequence: CASSYSSVYNEQFF. For the CDR3, the DNA is TGTGCCAGCAGTTACTCTAGCGTCTACAATGAGCAGTTCTTC.

The rearrangement uses TRBV14 and TRBJ2-7; D not certain. Trimming stripped 3 bases from V and 6 bases from J, with 9 bases between. Per the germline V gene, CDR1 is SGHDN and CDR2 is FVKESK. The CDR3 loop spans 12 amino acids. The chain's CDR3 is CASSHDSPEQYF. The CDR3, as DNA: TGTGCCAGCAGCCACGACTCGCCCGAGCAGTACTTC.

This sequence joins TRBV27 and TRBJ2-6; 13 bases agree with TRBD2. The CDR3 covers 15 residues. The V gene's germline CDR1 is MNHEY and CDR2 SMNVEV (reference sequence). With 9 bases clipped from V and 3 bases from J, the junction kept 2 bases outside the gene matches. CDR3 DNA sequence: TGTGCCAGTGGACTAGCGGGAGTTGGGGCCAACGTCCTGACTTTC. The encoded protein is CASGLAGVGANVLTF.

The CDR3: CASSTLASEQFF. The DNA for the CDR3 is TGTGCCAGCAGCACGCTAGCATCTGAGCAGTTCTTC. The J gene is TRBJ2-1, the V gene TRBV7-2, with D perhaps matching TRBD2 (5 bases). Trimming cost V 5 bases and J 9 bases, with 11 bases left between them. CDR1 and CDR2 (germline): SGHTA, FQGNSA. The length of the CDR3 is 12 residues.

The V and J genes are TRBV10-3 and TRBJ2-5; 12 bases match TRBD1. From germline, CDR1 is ENHRY and CDR2 SYGVKD. The CDR3 totals 15 residues. The ends lost 6 bases at V and 5 bases at J; junction bases unmatched: 7. The CDR3 here is CAISAGTGGFETQYF. CDR3 nucleotides: TGTGCCATCAGCGCCGGGACAGGGGGCTTCGAGACCCAGTACTTC.

The chain carries TRBV10-1 and TRBJ2-7; D is possibly TRBD2 (7 bases). Germline-derived CDR1 and CDR2 are WNHNN and SYGVQD (reference sequence). V was cut by 3 bases and J by 2 bases, with 17 bases left in between. The CDR3 spans 16 residues. Here the CDR3 DNA reads TGCGCCAGCAGTGATCGAAGCGGGACAAGTCCCTACGAGCAGTACTTC. Translating it yields CASSDRSGTSPYEQYF.

The rearrangement joins TRBV19 to TRBJ1-6, with 8 bases that match TRBD1. Germline CDR1 LNHDA, CDR2 SQIVND (reference sequence). Germline trimming cut 3 bases from V and 7 bases from J; bases unmatched to any gene: 5. This CDR3 has 15 amino acids. CDR3 protein: CASSMEDRGNSPLHF. The CDR3 bases are TGTGCCAGTAGTATGGAAGACAGGGGAAATTCACCCCTCCACTTT. The full variable domain, completed using reference TRBV19 and TRBJ1-6, is DGGITQSPKYLFRKEGQNVTLSCEQNLNHDAMYWYRQDPGQGLRLIYYSQIVNDFQKGDIAEGYSVSREKKESFPLTVTSAQKNPTAFYLCASSMEDRGNSPLHFGNGTRLTVT.

This clone was counted only a few times. The V and J genes are TRBV5-1 and TRBJ2-3; D unresolved. This CDR3 has 14 amino acids. The germline CDR1 and CDR2 sequences are SGHRS and YFSETQ. V gave up 4 bases and J gave up 0 bases, with 9 bases separating them. In DNA form, the CDR3 reads TGCGCCAGCAGCGAACGAGTAAGCACAGATACGCAGTATTTT. This encodes CASSERVSTDTQYF. Full variable domain (rest looked up from reference TRBV5-1 and TRBJ2-3): KAGVTQTPRYLIKTRGQQVTLSCSPISGHRSVSWYQQTPGQGLQFLFEYFSETQRNKGNFPGRFSGRQFSNSRSEMNVSTLELGDSALYLCASSERVSTDTQYFGPGTRLTVL.

V gene TRBV21-1 combines with J gene TRBJ1-1; the table's D call of TRBD1 was not tested on the DNA. TRBV21-1 is labeled a pseudogene. The CDR3 has 14 amino acids. The CDR3 loop is CASSPQGRNTEAFF. DNA of the CDR3: TGTGCCAGCAGCCCACAGGGGAGGAACACTGAAGCTTTCTTT.

V gene TRBV5-1 combines with J gene TRBJ2-7; 7 bases agree with TRBD1. V lost 7 bases to trimming and J lost 2 bases; unmatched junction nucleotides: 6. The CDR3 consists of 13 residues. In germline, CDR1 is SGHRS, CDR2 YFSETQ. The CDR3 here is CASGEQGTYEQYF. The CDR3 DNA reads TGCGCCAGCGGCGAACAGGGGACCTACGAGCAGTACTTC.